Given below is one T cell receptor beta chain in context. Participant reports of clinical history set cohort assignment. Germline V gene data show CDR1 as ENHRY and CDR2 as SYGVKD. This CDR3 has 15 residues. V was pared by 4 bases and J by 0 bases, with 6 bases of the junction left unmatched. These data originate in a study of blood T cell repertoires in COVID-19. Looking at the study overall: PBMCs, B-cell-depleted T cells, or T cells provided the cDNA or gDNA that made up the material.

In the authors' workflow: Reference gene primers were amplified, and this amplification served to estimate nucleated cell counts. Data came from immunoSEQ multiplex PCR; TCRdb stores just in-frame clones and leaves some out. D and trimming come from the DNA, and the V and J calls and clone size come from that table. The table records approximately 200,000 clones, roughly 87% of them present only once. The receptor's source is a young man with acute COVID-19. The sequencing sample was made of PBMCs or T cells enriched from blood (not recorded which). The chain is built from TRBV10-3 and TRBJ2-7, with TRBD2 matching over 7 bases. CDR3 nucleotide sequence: TGTGCCATCAGTGGACGCCTAGCGGACTCCTACGAGCAGTACTTC. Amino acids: CAISGRLADSYEQYF.